One sample yielded the 30 T cell receptor beta chains listed below, sequenced in a study of identical twins. TCRdb re-analysed the 5' RACE reads in MiXCR, keeping a single row per CDR3 protein. This table holds 400,000 to 600,000 distinct CDR3 sequences, approximately 20% found once. Separately, the same data were catalogued under a study of yellow fever vaccine responses in identical twins.

Material: CD4+ T cells sorted from blood. The receptors come from a woman between 18 and 30 years old in good health.

This sequence joins TRBV20-1 and TRBJ1-1; the D is unclear. Per germline, CDR1 DFQATT and CDR2 SNEGSKA (reference sequence). Trimming removed 0 bases at V and 1 base at J, with 6 bases between. The CDR3 length is 13 residues. CDR3 DNA sequence: TGCAGTGCTAGAGATAAGCAGAACACTGAAGCTTTCTTT. It codes for CSARDKQNTEAFF.

The V gene is TRBV12-3 or TRBV12-4, the J gene TRBJ1-5, with D unresolved. Trimming stripped 4 bases from V and 6 bases from J, with 10 bases between. The CDR3 is 13 amino acids. CDR3 in amino acids: CASSSAGGQPQHF. For the CDR3, the DNA is TGTGCCAGCAGTTCGGCCGGAGGTCAGCCCCAGCATTTT.

CDR3 sequence: CASRENRVSGETQYF. In DNA form, the CDR3 reads TGTGCCAGCAGGGAAAACAGGGTTTCGGGAGAGACCCAGTACTTC. This chain links TRBV2 with TRBJ2-5; TRBD1 is a possible D gene (6 bases). Germline V gene data show CDR1 as SNHLY and CDR2 as FYNNEI. The V and J ends lost 6 bases and 4 bases respectively, with 18 bases between them. This CDR3 has 15 residues.

The chain uses TRBV3-1 and TRBJ2-2; tentative D call: TRBD1 (6 bases). Germline CDR1 is LGHDT and CDR2 is YNNKEL (reference sequence). The length of the CDR3 is 13 residues. Between the trimmed V and J ends, which lost 5 bases and 5 bases, there was a span of 9 bases. The CDR3 nucleotides read TGTGCCAGCAGCACTAGGGGGACCGGGGAGCTGTTTTTT. Amino acid sequence: CASSTRGTGELFF.

This clonotype showed up just a few times. The chain combines TRBV20-1 with TRBJ2-1; D unclear. Per germline, CDR1 DFQATT and CDR2 SNEGSKA (reference sequence). Trimming removed 3 bases at V and 8 bases at J, with 5 bases between. This CDR3 has 10 amino acids. The CDR3 bases are TGCAGTGCTAGTTTGTATGAGCAGTTCTTC. It is translated as CSASLYEQFF.

This clonotype was seen more than once but under ten times. The rearrangement joins TRBV28 to TRBJ2-5; TRBD2 matches at 13 bases. V was clipped by 4 bases and J by 5 bases; unmatched bases: 7. The germline V gene has CDR1 MDHEN and CDR2 SYDVKM. CDR3 length: 16 residues. CDR3 in DNA: TGTGCCAGCAGTTCCTACGGACTAGCGGGGGAGGAGACCCAGTACTTC. Encoded protein: CASSSYGLAGEETQYF.

The sample holds a few counts of this clonotype. CDR3 loop: CASSLAAPTAVGELFF. The CDR3 coding sequence is TGTGCCAGCAGTTTAGCGGCGCCAACAGCGGTCGGGGAGCTGTTTTTT. The chain is built from TRBV27 and TRBJ2-2; tentatively, D is TRBD2 (5 bases). The CDR3 is 16 amino acids. V lost 2 bases to trimming and J lost 7 bases, with 17 bases between them. Germline assignment: CDR1 MNHEY and CDR2 SMNVEV (reference sequence).

V usage is TRBV4-2 and J usage is TRBJ2-5, with 12 bases identical to TRBD2. After removal of 1 base from V and 8 bases from J, the junction contained 26 bases not matched to a gene. CDR1 is LGHNA, CDR2 YNFKEQ, per germline. The CDR3 has 22 amino acids. The CDR3 coding sequence is TGTGCCAGCAGCCAAGGCCCTTTGGGGGGATGGACTAGCGGGGCCAAACGGGAAACCCAGTACTTC. It encodes CASSQGPLGGWTSGAKRETQYF.

This sequence joins TRBV11-3 and TRBJ2-7; 7 bases are a match to TRBD2. The V gene end was trimmed by 8 bases and the J gene end by 6 bases; junction bases not matched to a gene: 13. The CDR3 sequence is 14 residues long. CDR1 SGHNT and CDR2 YENEEA come from the germline V gene. CDR3 residues: CASCSLGGRVEQYF. The CDR3 DNA reads as TGTGCCAGCTGCTCCCTGGGAGGGCGCGTCGAGCAGTACTTC.

The chain has TRBV11-1 and TRBJ2-6, with 12 bases that match TRBD1. CDR1 SGHAT and CDR2 FQDESV come from the germline V gene (reference sequence). Losses at the gene ends were 6 bases for V and 2 bases for J; bases not matched to a gene: 5. The CDR3 is made up of 17 amino acids. CDR3 amino acids: CASREGTGGPGANVLTF. The CDR3 DNA is TGTGCCAGCAGGGAAGGGACAGGGGGCCCTGGGGCCAACGTCCTGACTTTC.

The genes are TRBV5-6 and TRBJ1-2; D is unclear. V dropped 4 bases and J dropped 8 bases, with 21 bases sitting between them. The CDR3 is 15 residues long. Germline V gives CDR1 SGHDT, CDR2 YYEEEE. CDR3 coding DNA: TGTGCCAGCAGCGAATTCCGGGGTGAACATCGGGGCTACACCTTC. This sequence encodes CASSEFRGEHRGYTF.

This clonotype was counted only a few times. The chain links TRBV20-1 to TRBJ2-1; D is undetermined. Trimming cost V 4 bases and J 9 bases, with 13 bases left between them. Germline V lookup: CDR1 DFQATT, CDR2 SNEGSKA (reference sequence). The CDR3 contains 12 residues. CDR3 region: CSATWGLLEQFF. CDR3 DNA: TGCAGTGCTACGTGGGGATTACTTGAGCAGTTCTTC.

This clonotype was detected a few times. The chain links TRBV20-1 to TRBJ2-2; 8 nucleotides agree with TRBD2. V lost 3 bases to trimming and J lost 6 bases; unmatched junction nucleotides: 6. Germline values: CDR1 DFQATT, CDR2 SNEGSKA (reference sequence). This CDR3 has 14 amino acids. The CDR3 sequence is CSASYRGGAGELFF. Written as DNA, the CDR3 is TGCAGTGCTAGTTATCGGGGGGGAGCCGGGGAGCTGTTTTTT.

This clonotype was seen more than once but under ten times. The V gene is TRBV7-2, the J gene TRBJ2-1; D remains ambiguous. Germline lookup yields CDR1 SGHTA and CDR2 FQGNSA. The CDR3 is 14 residues long. V lost 0 bases, J lost 2 bases, and 5 bases lay in between. The CDR3 loop is CASSLALTYNEQFF. The CDR3 DNA follows: TGTGCCAGCAGCTTAGCCTTGACCTACAATGAGCAGTTCTTC.

This chain joins TRBV7-3 and TRBJ2-1, with TRBD2 matching 12 bases. The CDR3 is 15 residues long. Trimming took 5 bases from V and 6 from J; bases not matched to a gene: 5. Germline V lookup: CDR1 SGHTA, CDR2 FQGTGA. The CDR3 loop reads CASSNGLAGINEQFF. The CDR3 bases are TGTGCCAGCAGCAATGGACTAGCGGGGATCAATGAGCAGTTCTTC.

Only a few counts were recorded for this clonotype. The chain has TRBV28 and TRBJ1-6; tentative D call: TRBD1 (6 bases). V gave up 8 bases and J gave up 4 bases, with 9 bases separating them. The CDR3 is 13 amino acids. Germline CDR1 MDHEN, CDR2 SYDVKM. CDR3 protein: CASAGQYNSPLHF. For the CDR3, the DNA is TGTGCCAGCGCTGGACAGTATAATTCACCCCTCCACTTT.

The chain employs TRBV12-3 or TRBV12-4 and TRBJ2-7, with TRBD2 matching over 10 bases. There are 14 residues in the CDR3. Trimming at V came to 7 bases and at J to 2 bases, leaving 5 bases not matched to a gene. DNA of the CDR3: TGTGCCAGCACCGGACTAGCGGACCCCTACGAGCAGTACTTC. Translating gives CASTGLADPYEQYF.

This chain links TRBV12-3 or TRBV12-4 with TRBJ2-2, with TRBD1 identical over 10 bases. This CDR3 is built from 17 residues. V was clipped by 5 bases and J by 3 bases; unmatched bases: 9. This CDR3 is CASSDRGRVSDTGELFF. Here the CDR3 DNA reads TGTGCCAGCAGTGACAGGGGGCGCGTTTCGGACACCGGGGAGCTGTTTTTT.

The chain combines TRBV7-9 with TRBJ1-4; D perhaps matches TRBD1 (5 bases). Germline loops: CDR1 SEHNR, CDR2 FQNEAQ (reference sequence). This CDR3 is built from 12 residues. Trimming shortened V by 2 bases and J by 8 bases, and 6 bases separated the two germline ends. The CDR3 coding sequence is TGTGCCAGCAGCTTAAAGGGGGAAAAACTGTTTTTT. Translated, it gives CASSLKGEKLFF.

This clonotype was seen at least ten times. The chain uses TRBV12-3 or TRBV12-4 and TRBJ1-1, with TRBD1 identical over 7 bases. The CDR3 runs 13 residues. With V trimmed by 5 bases and J by 4 bases, 4 bases remained unmatched. The CDR3 loop reads CASSIGGPTEAFF. CDR3 sequence (DNA): TGTGCCAGCAGTATAGGGGGCCCCACTGAAGCTTTCTTT.

This clonotype has only a few counts. The chain couples TRBV6-5 to TRBJ1-4; the D gene is possibly TRBD1 (5 bases). Between the trimmed V and J ends, which lost 3 bases and 8 bases, there was a span of 16 bases. CDR1 and CDR2 from the germline V gene are MNHEY and SVGAGI. The CDR3 loop spans 15 amino acids. CDR3 bases: TGTGCCAGCAGTTATCAGGGCCTAACGGGGGAAAAACTGTTTTTT. The encoded protein is CASSYQGLTGEKLFF.

The chain recombines TRBV3-1 with TRBJ2-3; perhaps D is TRBD1 or TRBD2 (5 bases each). From germline, CDR1 is LGHDT and CDR2 YNNKEL (reference sequence). The length of the CDR3 is 16 residues. The V end lost 2 bases, the J end lost 4 bases, and 16 bases lay between the germline ends. CDR3: CASSQTGTTASDTQYF. The CDR3 nucleotides are TGTGCCAGCAGCCAAACCGGGACCACCGCGTCAGATACGCAGTATTTT.

The rearrangement joins TRBV7-2 to TRBJ2-1, with a possible D match to TRBD1 (6 bases). With 6 bases removed from V and 6 bases from J, the gap between germline ends came to 15 bases. The germline CDR1 and CDR2 sequences are SGHTA and FQGNSA. The CDR3 is made up of 14 amino acids. Written as DNA, the CDR3 is TGTGCCAGCAGAGGGGGAAGCCGGATCAATGAGCAGTTCTTC. This sequence encodes CASRGGSRINEQFF. The full variable domain, completed using reference TRBV7-2 and TRBJ2-1, is GAGVSQSPSNKVTEKGKDVELRCDPISGHTALYWYRQSLGQGLEFLIYFQGNSAPDKSGLPSDRFSAERTGGSVSTLTIQRTQQEDSAVYLCASRGGSRINEQFFGPGTRLTVL.

V is TRBV20-1 and J is TRBJ2-1; a possible D gene is TRBD2 (5 bases). This CDR3 is 14 amino acids long. CDR1 and CDR2 from the germline V gene are DFQATT and SNEGSKA (reference sequence). V dropped 1 base and J dropped 5 bases, with 12 bases sitting between them. Here the CDR3 DNA reads TGCAGTGCTAGAGTCGCGGGTGGAAACAATGAGCAGTTCTTC. Translated: CSARVAGGNNEQFF.

The CDR3 DNA is TGTGCCAGCAGCCACGGGAGGGTAGGGAGAGATACGCAGTATTTT. Translated: CASSHGRVGRDTQYF. This sequence joins TRBV7-8 and TRBJ2-3; 8 nucleotides line up with TRBD2. The CDR3 totals 15 residues. CDR1 and CDR2 (germline): SGHVS, FQNEAQ. Trimming at V came to 5 bases and at J to 5 bases, leaving 9 bases not matched to a gene.

V is TRBV9 and J is TRBJ2-5, with TRBD1 matching over 9 bases. Trimming at V came to 4 bases and at J to 1 base, leaving 5 bases not matched to a gene. This CDR3 has 15 amino acids. CDR1 and CDR2 (germline): SGDLS, YYNGEE. CDR3 nucleotides: TGTGCCAGCAGCCCCCACAGGGGGCTCCAAGAGACCCAGTACTTC. Its translation: CASSPHRGLQETQYF.

This clonotype was detected only a few times. The chain links TRBV3-1 to TRBJ2-7, with no clear D. CDR3 length: 14 residues. Germline V gene lookup returns CDR1 LGHDT and CDR2 YNNKEL (reference sequence). Trimming stripped 3 bases from V and 2 bases from J, with 11 bases between. CDR3 region: CASSQSQRTYEQYF. CDR3 nucleotide sequence: TGTGCCAGCAGCCAGAGCCAGCGAACCTACGAGCAGTACTTC.

The rearrangement joins TRBV10-3 to TRBJ1-1, with D hard to call. Germline V CDR1 and CDR2: ENHRY, SYGVKD. Trimming removed 6 bases at V and 3 bases at J, with 17 bases between. The CDR3 consists of 15 residues. The CDR3 sequence is CAIRGLADPDTEAFF. CDR3 DNA sequence: TGTGCCATCAGGGGGTTGGCGGATCCCGACACTGAAGCTTTCTTT.

This clonotype was counted only a few times. The chain joins TRBV27 to TRBJ2-5; 7 bases map to TRBD2. The CDR3 covers 15 residues. Germline loops: CDR1 MNHEY, CDR2 SMNVEV (reference sequence). Trimming at V came to 6 bases and at J to 3 bases, leaving 10 bases not matched to a gene. CDR3 sequence (DNA): TGTGCCAGCAGCCGCCGACGCGGGAGCGAAGAGACCCAGTACTTC. Protein: CASSRRRGSEETQYF.

This chain connects TRBV29-1 to TRBJ2-1, with 8 bases fitting TRBD2. CDR3 length: 14 amino acids. With 7 bases clipped from V and 5 bases from J, the junction kept 10 bases outside the gene matches. Germline V gene lookup returns CDR1 SQVTM and CDR2 ANQGSEA. The CDR3 DNA is TGCAGCGGGGGGCTAGCGGGCCTCAACAATGAGCAGTTCTTC. Protein product: CSGGLAGLNNEQFF.